The present T cell receptor (beta chain) was sequenced within a study of T cell repertoires in cytomegalovirus infection. The overall study: TCR beta signatures that were public indicated CMV infection and matching HLA type.

TCRdb reprocessed the reads with MiXCR, giving one entry per CDR3 protein. The data show tens of thousands of distinct CDR3 sequences, approximately 45% seen once. Study-level points and caveats: Ex vivo responses were dominated by HLA-C-restricted CMV-specific TCR beta clonotypes. Identification of carriers of CMV plus the relevant HLA was achieved through cumulative public TCR beta family frequency.

To note about this clonotype: Its antigen is still unknown.

The CDR3 is 16 amino acids. V lost 2 bases and J lost 5; bases outside the gene matches: 10. Looked up from germline, CDR1 is SEHNR and CDR2 is FQNEAQ (reference sequence). This material consisted of CD8+ T cells from cultured PBMCs, taken from culture after CMV antigen stimulation. This TCR came from a human donor in good health (CMV status not recorded). Some clones in this sample may be carry-over from other donors' samples. The chain couples TRBV7-9 to TRBJ2-3; 7 bases align to TRBD1. CDR3 protein: CASSLRRGHPQDTQYF. CDR3 DNA: TGTGCCAGCAGCTTAAGAAGGGGGCACCCCCAAGATACGCAGTATTTT.